This entry lists 3 T cell receptor beta chains sequenced from one sample in a study of blood T cell repertoires in COVID-19. Sequencing was performed with immunoSEQ multiplex PCR; in TCRdb, only in-frame clones are kept and a portion is missing. The data hold around 300,000 clones, with just over 85% observed a single time. What was sequenced was peripheral blood. These receptors all come from a woman in her twenties or thirties with active or convalescent COVID-19.

The V gene is TRBV2, the J gene TRBJ2-4; perhaps TRBD2 as D (6 bases). The germline V and J ends were trimmed by 11 bases and 3 bases, with 14 bases remaining between them. The CDR3 is 13 residues long. The germline gives CDR1 SNHLY, CDR2 FYNNEI. The CDR3 loop reads CAGRSDVKNIQYF. The CDR3 coding sequence is TGTGCCGGGAGGTCGGATGTCAAAAACATTCAGTACTTC.

V gene TRBV5-4 combines with J gene TRBJ1-5; 8 nucleotides agree with TRBD1. Germline CDR1 reads SGHNT; CDR2 reads YYREEE (reference sequence). This CDR3 has 15 residues. V lost 1 base and J lost 3; bases outside the gene matches: 3. The CDR3 protein is CASSLKGQANQPQHF. The CDR3 nucleotides are TGTGCCAGCAGCTTGAAGGGACAGGCCAATCAGCCCCAGCATTTT.

A remark on this clone: Mismatch with germline at one junction end may stem from a read error. The rearrangement uses TRBV12-3 or TRBV12-4 and TRBJ1-4; 7 bases are shared with TRBD1. The CDR3 is 11 residues long. For the CDR3, the DNA is TGTGCCAGCAGTCATTCAGGGGGACTTGTTTTT. This translates into CASSHSGGLVF.